The 2 T cell receptor beta chains in this list originate from one sample, sequenced in a study of T cell responses to AZD1222 COVID-19 vaccine. TCRdb's table, derived via immunoSEQ multiplex PCR, lists solely in-frame clones and lacks some. The sample carries 180,000 or so clones, roughly 94% recorded once. Sequencing used peripheral blood, obtained on day 0 of AZD1222 vaccination. Receptors were obtained from an adult in good health.

The chain has TRBV2 and TRBJ2-1; 7 bases match TRBD1. V trimming: 6 bases; J trimming: 4 bases; junction bases outside the gene matches: 6. The CDR3 runs to 14 residues. Looked up from germline, CDR1 is SNHLY and CDR2 is FYNNEI. CDR3 amino acids: CASRKGASYNEQFF. The CDR3 DNA is TGTGCCAGCAGAAAGGGGGCTTCATACAATGAGCAGTTCTTC.

The chain couples TRBV29-1 to TRBJ2-3; D gene uncertain. CDR1 and CDR2 from the germline V gene are SQVTM and ANQGSEA. Trimming pared 0 bases from V and 4 bases from J, leaving 8 bases between. The CDR3 spans 13 residues. The chain's CDR3 is CSVEELGPDTQYF. DNA of the CDR3: TGCAGCGTTGAAGAATTAGGGCCAGATACGCAGTATTTT.